This TCR beta chain was captured by sequencing in a study of T cell repertoires in cytomegalovirus infection. Trimming stripped 0 bases from V and 5 bases from J, with 11 bases between. The CDR3 has 15 residues. The germline CDR1 and CDR2 sequences are SGHTA and FQGNSA. In this sample, this clonotype turned up many times. TCRdb reprocessed the reads with MiXCR, giving one entry per CDR3 protein. Of over 200,000 distinct CDR3 sequences listed, 12% to 15% were seen once; the top ten hold around 9%. This chain uses TRBV7-2 with TRBJ2-1; D might be TRBD1 or TRBD2, each matching 6 bases. The sequence was obtained from a human donor in good health (CMV status not recorded). Some clones in this sample may be carry-over from other donors' samples. The material sequenced was PBMCs. The CDR3 DNA follows: TGTGCCAGCAGCTTAGCGGGGGGCTTAAACAATGAGCAGTTCTTC. It is translated as CASSLAGGLNNEQFF.